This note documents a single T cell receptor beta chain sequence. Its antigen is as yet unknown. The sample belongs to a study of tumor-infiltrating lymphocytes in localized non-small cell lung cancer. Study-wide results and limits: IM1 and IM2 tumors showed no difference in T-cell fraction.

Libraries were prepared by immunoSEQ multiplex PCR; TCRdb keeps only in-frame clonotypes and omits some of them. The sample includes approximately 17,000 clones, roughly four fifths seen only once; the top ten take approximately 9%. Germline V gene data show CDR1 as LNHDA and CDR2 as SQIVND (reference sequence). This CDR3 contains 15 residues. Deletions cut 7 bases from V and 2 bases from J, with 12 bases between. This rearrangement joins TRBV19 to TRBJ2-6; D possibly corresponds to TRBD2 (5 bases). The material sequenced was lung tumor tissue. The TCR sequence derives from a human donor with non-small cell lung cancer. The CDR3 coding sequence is TGTGCCAGTAAAAGAGAGGGAGCTGGGGCCAACGTCCTGACTTTC. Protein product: CASKREGAGANVLTF.